These 24 T cell receptor beta chains were all obtained from the same sample, sequenced in a study of blood T cell repertoires in COVID-19. Produced via immunoSEQ multiplex PCR; TCRdb's table is partial and in-frame only. Of fewer than 110,000 clones listed, over 80% are singletons. Sequences were obtained from peripheral blood. These receptor sequences come from a man aged 50-59 years with active COVID-19.

The CDR3 spells CASSLVPWSGREDTQYF. DNA for the CDR3: TGTGCCAGCAGCTTAGTACCTTGGAGCGGGAGGGAAGATACGCAGTATTTT. This rearrangement joins TRBV7-8 to TRBJ2-3, with 10 nucleotides matching TRBD2. Germline V gene sequence: CDR1 SGHVS, CDR2 FQNEAQ. The CDR3 consists of 17 residues. V lost 1 base, J lost 5 bases, and 9 bases stayed unmatched.

The genes are TRBV18 and TRBJ2-6, with D perhaps TRBD1 (6 bases). Trimming left V 3 bases short and J 0 bases short, with 15 bases between. The CDR3 sequence is 18 residues long. Germline CDR1 and CDR2: KGHSH and LQKENI. CDR3 region: CASSPLRQGSSGANVLTF. For the CDR3, the DNA is TGTGCCAGCTCACCCCTCCGCCAGGGGAGCTCTGGGGCCAACGTCCTGACTTTC.

The chain couples TRBV5-6 to TRBJ1-1, with 10 bases identical to TRBD1. The CDR3 contains 15 residues. Germline CDR1 and CDR2: SGHDT and YYEEEE. The junction had 1 base not matched to a gene; V was cut back by 2 bases and J by 0 bases. The CDR3 DNA reads as TGTGCCAGCAGCTTCGGGACAGGGGTGAACACTGAAGCTTTCTTT. Translation: CASSFGTGVNTEAFF.

The chain links TRBV6-5 to TRBJ2-7, with D perhaps matching TRBD1 (6 bases). V was clipped by 4 bases and J by 2 bases, with 12 bases between them. In germline, CDR1 is MNHEY, CDR2 SVGAGI. The CDR3 runs 14 residues. CDR3 coding DNA: TGTGCCAGCAGTTCTTTAGACAGGCCCTACGAGCAGTACTTC. Amino acids: CASSSLDRPYEQYF.

This clone was observed a single time. The CDR3 protein is CASSYDRNYGYTF. Here the CDR3 DNA reads TGCGCCAGCAGTTATGACAGGAACTATGGCTACACCTTC. The V gene is TRBV10-1, the J gene TRBJ1-2, with a weak D call TRBD1 (6 bases). This CDR3 has 13 amino acids. Per germline, CDR1 WNHNN and CDR2 SYGVQD (reference sequence). Trimming left V 5 bases short and J 2 bases short, with 9 bases between.

The V call is TRBV29-1, the J call TRBJ2-2, with D perhaps matching TRBD2 (6 bases). CDR1 and CDR2 (germline): SQVTM, ANQGSEA. The CDR3 is 14 residues long. Deletions cut 7 bases from V and 6 bases from J, with 18 bases between. Here the CDR3 DNA reads TGCAGCGCCAAGGGAGCGGGTGGCTCCGGGGAGCTGTTTTTT. Translated, it gives CSAKGAGGSGELFF.

The genes are TRBV2 and TRBJ1-1; TRBD1 might be the D (5 bases). CDR3 length: 13 amino acids. Germline V gene lookup returns CDR1 SNHLY and CDR2 FYNNEI. The ends were cut back, 5 bases at V and 6 bases at J, with 13 bases in the middle. In DNA form, the CDR3 reads TGTGCCAGCAGTAAGGACATCCTACCTGAAGCTTTCTTT. Protein: CASSKDILPEAFF.

This clone was found once. The rearrangement uses TRBV10-3 and TRBJ2-7; 9 nucleotides line up with TRBD1. V shed 8 bases and J 2 bases; nucleotides not matched to a gene: 4. The CDR3 is 13 residues long. Germline V gives CDR1 ENHRY, CDR2 SYGVKD. Here the CDR3 reads CAIRRDRAYEQYF. The CDR3 bases are TGTGCCATCCGGCGGGACAGGGCCTACGAGCAGTACTTC.

The V call is TRBV6-6, the J call TRBJ2-7, with D possibly being TRBD1 (7 bases). Germline values: CDR1 MNHNY, CDR2 SVGAGI (reference sequence). Trimming stripped 5 bases from V and 9 bases from J, with 14 bases between. The CDR3 covers 12 residues. The CDR3 nucleotides read TGTGCCAGCAGTCTGACAGGGACTGGGCAGTACTTC. It encodes CASSLTGTGQYF.

This clone was detected a few times. The chain has TRBV3-1 (or the pseudogene TRBV3-2) and TRBJ2-7, with TRBD1 as a possible D gene (6 bases). This CDR3 is 13 amino acids long. Germline V gene data show CDR1 as LGHDT and CDR2 as YNNKEL (reference sequence). Deletions cut 4 bases from V and 3 bases from J, with 10 bases between. The DNA of the CDR3 is TGTGCCAGCAGCCTAGGCAGGGGCTACGAGCAGTACTTC. Residues: CASSLGRGYEQYF.

The genes are TRBV27 and TRBJ2-6; TRBD1 matches 11 bases. J lost 0 bases, V lost 6 bases, and 1 base had no gene match. Germline-derived CDR1 and CDR2 are MNHEY and SMNVEV (reference sequence). CDR3 length equals 16 residues. CDR3 region: CASRDRGLSGANVLTF. The CDR3, as DNA: TGTGCCAGCAGGGACAGGGGGCTCTCTGGGGCCAACGTCCTGACTTTC.

The rearrangement uses TRBV28 and TRBJ2-1; TRBD2 matches at 8 bases. CDR3 length: 13 amino acids. Looked up from germline, CDR1 is MDHEN and CDR2 is SYDVKM. With 2 bases clipped from V and 9 bases from J, the junction kept 3 bases outside the gene matches. The CDR3 is CASSLDSGGEQFF. The DNA of the CDR3 is TGTGCCAGCAGTTTAGACAGCGGGGGTGAGCAGTTCTTC.

The chain couples TRBV7-9 to TRBJ2-7; TRBD1 might be the D (6 bases). V dropped 2 bases and J dropped 3 bases, with 11 bases sitting between them. CDR3 length equals 14 residues. The germline gives CDR1 SEHNR, CDR2 FQNEAQ (reference sequence). CDR3 DNA: TGTGCCAGCAGCTTAAGGGGGTCGAACTACGAGCAGTACTTC. Its translation: CASSLRGSNYEQYF. Full variable domain (remainder filled in from reference TRBV7-9 and TRBJ2-7): DTGVSQNPRHKITKRGQNVTFRCDPISEHNRLYWYRQTLGQGPEFLTYFQNEAQLEKSRLLSDRFSAERPKGSFSTLEIQRTEQGDSAMYLCASSLRGSNYEQYFGPGTRLTVT.

In its sample, this clone was seen once. This sequence joins TRBV19 and TRBJ2-1; 14 bases match TRBD2. The CDR3 spans 14 residues. The trim removed 6 bases at V and 7 bases at J, leaving 2 bases unmatched. Germline V gene data show CDR1 as LNHDA and CDR2 as SQIVND (reference sequence). The CDR3 DNA reads TGTGCCAGTAGGGGGACTAGCGGGAGTAATGAGCAGTTCTTC. Amino acids: CASRGTSGSNEQFF.

The CDR3 coding sequence is TGTGCCAGCATGACCCGGGACAGGGGTTCCTACGAGCAGTACTTC. Its protein is CASMTRDRGSYEQYF. The V gene is TRBV28, the J gene TRBJ2-7; 10 bases line up with TRBD1. The CDR3 runs to 15 residues. J gave up 1 base and V 7 bases, and 7 bases lay outside the gene matches. The germline V gene encodes CDR1 MDHEN and CDR2 SYDVKM.

This sequence joins TRBV19 and TRBJ1-5; a weak D match, TRBD1 (5 bases). The V gene lost 0 bases and the J gene lost 7 bases, with 10 bases spanning the gap. From germline, CDR1 is LNHDA and CDR2 SQIVND (reference sequence). CDR3 length: 14 amino acids. This CDR3 reads CASSIEQRGQPQHF. The CDR3 DNA reads as TGTGCCAGTAGTATAGAGCAAAGGGGACAGCCCCAGCATTTT.

The V and J genes are TRBV28 and TRBJ2-7; possible D gene TRBD1, 6 bases. Germline V gene sequence: CDR1 MDHEN, CDR2 SYDVKM. V was clipped by 3 bases and J by 2 bases, with 14 bases between them. The CDR3 totals 15 residues. In DNA, the CDR3 is TGTGCCAGCAGTTTGTACAGGGAGCGAGCCTACGAGCAGTACTTC. As protein: CASSLYRERAYEQYF.

V usage is TRBV28 and J usage is TRBJ1-5, with TRBD1 identical over 8 bases. V lost 4 bases, J lost 8 bases, and 7 bases stayed unmatched. Germline V gene sequence: CDR1 MDHEN, CDR2 SYDVKM. This CDR3 region has 14 residues. The CDR3 DNA follows: TGTGCCAGCAGTTCTGGACAGGGCTGGGAGCCCCAGCATTTT. Translation: CASSSGQGWEPQHF.

The gene calls are TRBV7-9 and TRBJ2-3, with 8 bases aligning to TRBD2. V lost 7 bases to trimming and J lost 2 bases; unmatched junction nucleotides: 14. CDR1 and CDR2 from the germline V gene are SEHNR and FQNEAQ (reference sequence). This CDR3 comprises 17 residues. CDR3 amino acids: CASTTGGLAGHTDTQYF. Here the CDR3 DNA reads TGTGCCAGCACCACCGGAGGGCTAGCGGGCCACACAGATACGCAGTATTTT.

V gene TRBV5-4 combines with J gene TRBJ1-1; TRBD1 aligns across 8 bases. The germline V gene encodes CDR1 SGHNT and CDR2 YYREEE (reference sequence). The J segment lost 6 bases and the V segment lost 4 bases, leaving 5 bases of the junction unmatched. The CDR3 has 13 amino acids. In DNA form, the CDR3 reads TGTGCCAGCAGCCGCGGACAGGGCCCTGAAGCTTTCTTT. It specifies CASSRGQGPEAFF.

This rearrangement joins TRBV30 to TRBJ2-7, with 10 bases that match TRBD1. The CDR3 sequence is 14 residues long. Germline lookup yields CDR1 GTSNPN and CDR2 SVGIG (reference sequence). V dropped 4 bases and J dropped 2; count of bases not matched to a gene: 5. The CDR3 coding sequence is TGTGCCTGGAATACCGGGACAGGGGCCTACGAGCAGTACTTC. Protein product: CAWNTGTGAYEQYF.

V is TRBV28 and J is TRBJ2-2, with D possibly being TRBD1 (6 bases). This CDR3 comprises 13 residues. V lost 8 bases and J lost 5, with 12 bases in between. Germline loops: CDR1 MDHEN, CDR2 SYDVKM. CDR3 coding DNA: TGTGCCAGCGCCGCAACAGGGACCGGGGAGCTGTTTTTT. It encodes CASAATGTGELFF.

The chain couples TRBV5-4 to TRBJ1-1; D is unresolved. Germline V gene sequence: CDR1 SGHNT, CDR2 YYREEE (reference sequence). Trimming shortened V by 0 bases and J by 0 bases, and 9 bases separated the two germline ends. The CDR3 is made up of 15 amino acids. CDR3 region: CASSLAGEMNTEAFF. For the CDR3, the DNA is TGTGCCAGCAGCTTGGCCGGGGAAATGAACACTGAAGCTTTCTTT.

This clone was observed a single time. The chain recombines TRBV29-1 with TRBJ1-4; 10 bases fit TRBD1. Germline lookup yields CDR1 SQVTM and CDR2 ANQGSEA. Unmatched junction bases numbered 5, after V lost 7 bases and J lost 6 bases. The CDR3 covers 13 residues. The CDR3 bases are TGCAGCGCCCAGGGACAGGGGCATGAAAAACTGTTTTTT. It yields the protein CSAQGQGHEKLFF.